A single sample gave rise to the 21 T cell receptor beta chains below, sequenced in a study of blood T cells in healthy people across ages. For the second PCR, which ran for 7 to 11 cycles, a sample-barcoded 5' primer and a J-beta primer mix were used. Via MiXCR, TCRdb re-called the 5' RACE reads, giving one row per CDR3 protein. The sample yields over 950,000 distinct CDR3 sequences, 35% to 40% seen once. The sequenced sample was blood. The receptor source for this set is a man younger than 30 in good health.

This clonotype was detected a few times. This chain links TRBV5-1 with TRBJ1-1; possible D gene TRBD1, 5 bases. Germline CDR1 is SGHRS and CDR2 is YFSETQ. The CDR3 runs to 14 residues. The germline V and J ends were trimmed by 4 bases and 4 bases, with 14 bases remaining between them. CDR3 sequence: CASSGTGRSTEAFF. The CDR3 bases are TGCGCCAGCAGCGGTACAGGCCGTAGCACTGAAGCTTTCTTT.

A few counts support this clonotype. The rearrangement links TRBV29-1 to TRBJ2-7; 9 bases agree with TRBD1. The CDR3 sequence is 14 residues long. Germline CDR1 and CDR2: SQVTM and ANQGSEA. Losses at the gene ends were 4 bases for V and 3 bases for J; bases not matched to a gene: 7. In DNA, the CDR3 is TGCAGCGTTGGGAGGACAGGGGAAAACTACGAGCAGTACTTC. This translates into CSVGRTGENYEQYF.

V and J are TRBV10-3 and TRBJ1-1; weak D call: TRBD1 (5 bases). V lost 9 bases to trimming and J lost 7 bases, with 12 bases between them. The CDR3 has 11 amino acids. CDR1 and CDR2 from the germline V gene are ENHRY and SYGVKD. CDR3 nucleotides: TGTGCCATTCGAGGAGACAGTGAAGCTTTCTTT. Translated: CAIRGDSEAFF.

The chain carries TRBV3-1 and TRBJ1-4; no firm D call. The V end lost 1 base, the J end lost 4 bases, and 16 bases lay between the germline ends. Germline V gene sequence: CDR1 LGHDT, CDR2 YNNKEL (reference sequence). The CDR3 is made up of 17 amino acids. CDR3 region: CASSQAIDVGFNEKLFF. DNA of the CDR3: TGTGCCAGCAGCCAAGCCATCGACGTGGGCTTTAATGAAAAACTGTTTTTT.

Only a few counts were recorded for this clonotype. The chain carries TRBV12-3 or TRBV12-4 and TRBJ1-1, with 9 bases aligning to TRBD1. V was pared by 8 bases and J by 11 bases, with 12 bases of the junction left unmatched. The CDR3 is made up of 13 amino acids. CDR3 region: CASRDRVGFEAFF. CDR3 sequence (DNA): TGTGCCAGCCGGGACAGGGTAGGGTTCGAGGCTTTCTTT.

The gene calls are TRBV6-2 or TRBV6-3 and TRBJ2-1; D gene unclear. The DNA end is a closer match to TRBJ2-7, so the J assignment may be wrong. Germline CDR1 reads MNHEY; CDR2 reads SVGEGT. This CDR3 spans 18 amino acids. CDR3 coding DNA: TGTGCCAGCAGCTCCTTAGGCTCGGCCATCAGCTCCTACAATGAGCAGTACTTC. It translates to CASSSLGSAISSYNEQYF.

The chain carries TRBV4-2 and TRBJ2-2, with 9 bases fitting TRBD1. There are 18 residues in the CDR3. Germline V gene lookup returns CDR1 LGHNA and CDR2 YNFKEQ. V shed 0 bases, J shed 6 bases, and the junction held 11 bases outside the gene matches. The CDR3 spells CASSQEKPGTGSSGELFF. The CDR3 coding sequence is TGTGCCAGCAGCCAAGAAAAGCCAGGGACAGGGAGTTCCGGGGAGCTGTTTTTT.

This clonotype was counted a few times. CDR3 sequence reads: CASSLRTQEKLFF. The CDR3 coding sequence is TGTGCCAGCAGCCTACGGACTCAGGAAAAACTGTTTTTT. The chain joins TRBV7-2 to TRBJ1-4, with D unresolved. The CDR3 runs 13 residues. V dropped 5 bases and J dropped 8 bases, with 12 bases sitting between them. CDR1 SGHTA and CDR2 FQGNSA come from the germline V gene. Full variable domain (outside the CDR3, taken from reference TRBV7-2 and TRBJ1-4): GAGVSQSPSNKVTEKGKDVELRCDPISGHTALYWYRQSLGQGLEFLIYFQGNSAPDKSGLPSDRFSAERTGGSVSTLTIQRTQQEDSAVYLCASSLRTQEKLFFGSGTQLSVL.

The V gene is TRBV7-8, the J gene TRBJ1-6; D unresolved. This CDR3 is built from 15 residues. With 2 bases removed from V and 6 bases from J, the gap between germline ends came to 11 bases. Per the germline V gene, CDR1 is SGHVS and CDR2 is FQNEAQ. The CDR3 loop reads CASSLSILLNSPLHF. The CDR3 DNA reads TGTGCCAGCAGCTTATCAATACTTCTTAATTCACCCCTCCACTTT.

Turning to this clonotype: A junction end diverges from the germline sequence, so it may reflect a read error. The V and J genes are TRBV7-7 and TRBJ2-1; 7 bases map to TRBD1. CDR1 and CDR2 from the germline V gene are SSHAT and FNYEAQ (reference sequence). The CDR3 extends over 15 amino acids. The CDR3 DNA follows: TGTGCTAGCAGCTTAACGACAGGGTCTCCCAATGAGCAGTTCTTC. Residues: CASSLTTGSPNEQFF.

The CDR3 loop reads CASSLDRAFGEQYF. For the CDR3, the DNA is TGCGCCAGCAGCTTGGACAGGGCCTTTGGGGAGCAGTACTTC. The chain joins TRBV5-1 to TRBJ2-7, with a possible D match to TRBD1 (6 bases). This CDR3 region has 14 residues. From germline, CDR1 is SGHRS and CDR2 YFSETQ. The V end lost 0 bases, the J end lost 7 bases, and 14 bases lay between the germline ends. The full variable domain, in which reference TRBV5-1 and TRBJ2-7 provide the parts outside the CDR3, is KAGVTQTPRYLIKTRGQQVTLSCSPISGHRSVSWYQQTPGQGLQFLFEYFSETQRNKGNFPGRFSGRQFSNSRSEMNVSTLELGDSALYLCASSLDRAFGEQYFGPGTRLTVT.

The chain couples TRBV7-9 to TRBJ1-2, with D hard to call. V lost 5 bases and J lost 3, with 10 bases in between. The CDR3 has 13 residues. Germline V gene data show CDR1 as SEHNR and CDR2 as FQNEAQ (reference sequence). The CDR3 protein is CASSVDFHYGYTF. The CDR3 region has the DNA TGTGCCAGCAGCGTAGATTTCCACTATGGCTACACCTTC.

This rearrangement joins TRBV9 to TRBJ2-4; a weak D match, TRBD2 (6 bases). The DNA end favors TRBJ2-7, so the J call may be wrong. CDR1 and CDR2 (germline): SGDLS, YYNGEE. The CDR3 consists of 14 residues. The CDR3 DNA reads TGTGCCAGCAGCGCCGGCCCGGGAGACTACGAGCAGTACTTC. It yields the protein CASSAGPGDYEQYF.

The chain combines TRBV20-1 with TRBJ2-3, with 9 bases aligning to TRBD1. Germline CDR1 and CDR2: DFQATT and SNEGSKA (reference sequence). The CDR3 loop spans 16 amino acids. The CDR3 is CSAGTGTPLSTDTQYF. CDR3 sequence (DNA): TGCAGCGCCGGGACAGGGACCCCCCTTAGCACAGATACGCAGTATTTT.

The chain combines TRBV6-2 or TRBV6-3 with TRBJ1-2; a weak D match, TRBD1 (6 bases). From germline, CDR1 is MNHEY and CDR2 SVGEGT. This CDR3 has 14 residues. The V and J ends lost 6 bases and 4 bases respectively, with 15 bases between them. CDR3 protein: CASSRSTGIYGYTF. As DNA, the CDR3 is TGTGCCAGCAGCCGGTCCACAGGGATCTATGGCTACACCTTC.

In this sample, this clonotype turned up a few times. The rearrangement joins TRBV25-1 to TRBJ1-2; D remains ambiguous. This CDR3 comprises 13 residues. V was cut by 2 bases and J by 7 bases, with 11 bases left in between. Germline V gene lookup returns CDR1 MGHDK and CDR2 SYGVNS. CDR3 nucleotide sequence: TGTGCCAGCAGTGAAGGGCATGTAGTTGGCTACACCTTC. Residues: CASSEGHVVGYTF.

The table lists this clonotype with a few counts. The chain couples TRBV20-1 to TRBJ2-5; 8 bases are a match to TRBD2. V was pared by 8 bases and J by 4 bases, with 9 bases of the junction left unmatched. Per germline, CDR1 DFQATT and CDR2 SNEGSKA (reference sequence). The CDR3 extends over 13 amino acids. The CDR3 sequence is CSPTQAGVETQYF. CDR3 bases: TGCAGTCCTACCCAAGCGGGGGTAGAGACCCAGTACTTC.

V gene TRBV5-8 combines with J gene TRBJ2-3, with TRBD1 identical over 7 bases. CDR1 and CDR2 from the germline V gene are SGHTS and YDEGEE. V lost 2 bases, J lost 7 bases, and 7 bases stayed unmatched. The CDR3 extends over 14 amino acids. The CDR3 DNA sequence: TGTGCCAGCAGCTTTGGTACAGGGGTTAATACGCAGTATTTT. It specifies CASSFGTGVNTQYF. Full variable domain (remainder filled in from reference TRBV5-8 and TRBJ2-3): EAGVTQSPTHLIKTRGQQATLRCSPISGHTSVYWYQQALGLGLQFLLWYDEGEERNRGNFPPRFSGRQFPNYSSELNVNALELEDSALYLCASSFGTGVNTQYFGPGTRLTVL.

This clonotype appeared a few times. The chain joins TRBV13 to TRBJ1-1; D gene ambiguous. The CDR3 totals 13 residues. Trimming took off 5 bases at V and 1 base at J, with 8 bases between the two ends. Germline CDR1 is PRHDT and CDR2 is FYEKMQ (reference sequence). Here the CDR3 DNA reads TGTGCCAGCAGCACCTTCGGGAACACTGAAGCTTTCTTT. This codes for CASSTFGNTEAFF.

This clonotype was seen ten or more times. The V gene is TRBV10-3, the J gene TRBJ1-5; D not certain. CDR1 ENHRY and CDR2 SYGVKD come from the germline V gene. This CDR3 comprises 15 residues. V lost 0 bases to trimming and J lost 3 bases, with 9 bases between them. CDR3 sequence reads: CAISESGGNNQPQHF. In DNA, the CDR3 is TGTGCCATCAGTGAGTCGGGCGGAAACAATCAGCCCCAGCATTTT.

The chain couples TRBV6-1 to TRBJ1-6; D is perhaps TRBD1 (5 bases). This CDR3 spans 14 amino acids. Germline CDR1 reads MNHNS; CDR2 reads SASEGT. Trimming took 2 bases from V and 14 from J, leaving 16 bases between them. In DNA form, the CDR3 reads TGTGCCAGCAGTGAACTTTCTCGGGGGGAAGCCCTCCACTTT. It translates to CASSELSRGEALHF.